The rows below give T cell receptor beta chains drawn from one sample of a study of cytomegalovirus exposure and HLA in healthy donors. Clones were read by immunoSEQ multiplex PCR, and TCRdb kept only the in-frame ones, dropping some. The profile shows some 190,000 clones, about 83% of them singletons. The sequencing input was PBMCs. The receptors derive from a man aged 40-50 years in good health and CMV-seropositive. Each CDR3 is given with its conserved first and last residue. Each record gives: V gene, J gene, CDR3 length, D gene, CDR3 protein. The D gene is left open where the match is weak.

V gene: TRBV5-4; J gene: TRBJ2-3; CDR3 length: 16; D gene: NA; CDR3 protein: CASSSPLGGEPDTQYF
V gene: TRBV5-1; J gene: TRBJ2-5; CDR3 length: 17; D gene: TRBD2; CDR3 protein: CASSLRTSGAGLETQYF
V gene: TRBV19; J gene: TRBJ1-1; CDR3 length: 13; D gene: TRBD1; CDR3 protein: CATATGGRTEAFF
V gene: TRBV29-1; J gene: TRBJ2-1; CDR3 length: 18; D gene: NA; CDR3 protein: CSVERTRERRSSYNEQFF
V gene: TRBV9; J gene: TRBJ2-3; CDR3 length: 14; D gene: TRBD1; CDR3 protein: CASSIRQGTDTQYF
V gene: TRBV7-6; J gene: TRBJ1-4; CDR3 length: 19; D gene: NA; CDR3 protein: CASSLKTLGRVWTNEKLFF
V gene: TRBV5-1; J gene: TRBJ1-1; CDR3 length: 14; D gene: NA; CDR3 protein: CASSAITGGTEAFF
V gene: TRBV6-5; J gene: TRBJ1-3; CDR3 length: 14; D gene: NA; CDR3 protein: CASSLAGTGNTIYF
V gene: TRBV9; J gene: TRBJ2-3; CDR3 length: 18; D gene: TRBD2; CDR3 protein: CASSVAGGLAGGPDTQYF
V gene: TRBV4-2; J gene: TRBJ2-1; CDR3 length: 19; D gene: TRBD2; CDR3 protein: CASSQVSSTSGASYNEQFF
V gene: TRBV27; J gene: TRBJ1-1; CDR3 length: 14; D gene: TRBD1; CDR3 protein: CASRIQGANTEAFF
V gene: TRBV6-1; J gene: TRBJ2-7; CDR3 length: 14; D gene: NA; CDR3 protein: CASSEVDTDYEQYF
V gene: TRBV27; J gene: TRBJ1-6; CDR3 length: 13; D gene: TRBD1; CDR3 protein: CASRSGGISPLHF
V gene: TRBV5-1; J gene: TRBJ1-1; CDR3 length: 16; D gene: NA; CDR3 protein: CASSLYHPGSDTEAFF
V gene: TRBV19; J gene: TRBJ1-5; CDR3 length: 14; D gene: TRBD1; CDR3 protein: CASSVQGSNQPQHF
V gene: TRBV5-1; J gene: TRBJ2-3; CDR3 length: 14; D gene: TRBD2; CDR3 protein: CASRSGKATDTQYF
V gene: TRBV2; J gene: TRBJ2-3; CDR3 length: 15; D gene: TRBD2; CDR3 protein: CASSGAGVDTDTQYF
V gene: TRBV19; J gene: TRBJ1-1; CDR3 length: 15; D gene: NA; CDR3 protein: CASSITALMNTEAFF
V gene: TRBV6-1; J gene: TRBJ1-1; CDR3 length: 15; D gene: NA; CDR3 protein: CASSEIEIRGTEAFF
V gene: TRBV10-3; J gene: TRBJ2-7; CDR3 length: 15; D gene: TRBD2; CDR3 protein: CAISPLAGGPNEQYF
V gene: TRBV7-7; J gene: TRBJ1-4; CDR3 length: 15; D gene: TRBD1; CDR3 protein: CASSSGTGWGEKLFF
V gene: TRBV4-3; J gene: TRBJ2-2; CDR3 length: 20; D gene: NA; CDR3 protein: CASSQDWVPELVGVSGELFF
V gene: TRBV5-1; J gene: TRBJ2-3; CDR3 length: 13; D gene: NA; CDR3 protein: CASSREGTDTQYF
V gene: TRBV27; J gene: TRBJ1-1; CDR3 length: 16; D gene: NA; CDR3 protein: CASSLGPGRGWSEAFF
V gene: TRBV9; J gene: TRBJ2-7; CDR3 length: 14; D gene: NA; CDR3 protein: CASSVKYSSYEQYF
V gene: TRBV28; J gene: TRBJ2-5; CDR3 length: 14; D gene: TRBD1; CDR3 protein: CASGQGAFRETQYF
V gene: TRBV6-5; J gene: TRBJ2-2; CDR3 length: 14; D gene: TRBD2; CDR3 protein: CASSSAGGAGELFF
V gene: TRBV20-1; J gene: TRBJ2-1; CDR3 length: 11; D gene: NA; CDR3 protein: CSARLVHEQFF
V gene: TRBV2; J gene: TRBJ2-1; CDR3 length: 11; D gene: NA; CDR3 protein: CASPSGNEQFF
V gene: TRBV29-1; J gene: TRBJ2-4; CDR3 length: 14; D gene: NA; CDR3 protein: CSVEWWVPKNSQYF
V gene: TRBV5-1; J gene: TRBJ2-1; CDR3 length: 14; D gene: NA; CDR3 protein: CASSLGQLSNEQFF
V gene: TRBV6-5; J gene: TRBJ2-1; CDR3 length: 16; D gene: NA; CDR3 protein: CASSYGKASPYNEQFF
V gene: TRBV6-1; J gene: TRBJ2-2; CDR3 length: 15; D gene: TRBD1; CDR3 protein: CASRAGQGIAGELFF
V gene: TRBV6-6; J gene: TRBJ2-5; CDR3 length: 14; D gene: NA; CDR3 protein: CASTPRRGRETQYF
V gene: TRBV18; J gene: TRBJ2-5; CDR3 length: 17; D gene: TRBD2; CDR3 protein: CASSKESGTSGTETQYF